This TCR beta chain was identified in a study of CD8+ T cells in alopecia areata. At the level of the study: The authors scored treated patients' severity by affected scalp percentage. Points from the study as a whole: Having just one nonresponder leaves the connection between baseline CD8+ expansion and response unresolved. Scalp samples also yield sequences from resident alphabeta T cells of normal skin.

Germline V gene sequence: CDR1 SGHNT, CDR2 YYREEE (reference sequence). V lost 4 bases and J lost 2, with 10 bases in between. This CDR3 is 15 amino acids long. Noted treatment: oral pan-JAK inhibitor, 5-10 mg twice daily. Concerning this clone: The antigen is undetermined.

cDNA serving as the sequencing template came from extracted, reverse transcribed RNA. Produced via immunoSEQ multiplex PCR; TCRdb's table is partial and in-frame only. The sample records a few hundred thousand clones, about 62% being singletons. The specimen was CD4+ T cells sorted from blood, collected around week 52, from a patient treated with tofacitinib. The V gene is TRBV5-4, the J gene TRBJ2-6; no firm D call. The source of this sequence is a human donor with alopecia areata. CDR3 sequence reads: CASSPVGTGANVLTF. The CDR3, as DNA: TGTGCCAGCAGCCCCGTGGGGACTGGGGCCAACGTCCTGACTTTC. The whole variable domain, remainder taken from reference TRBV5-4 and TRBJ2-6, is ETGVTQSPTHLIKTRGQQVTLRCSSQSGHNTVSWYQQALGQGPQFIFQYYREEENGRGNFPPRFSGLQFPNYSSELNVNALELDDSALYLCASSPVGTGANVLTFGAGSRLTVL.